A selection of T cell receptor beta chains follows, all from one sample in a study of blood T cell repertoires in COVID-19. TCRdb's copy holds only in-frame clones and misses some; the assay was immunoSEQ multiplex PCR. The sample includes about 150,000 clones, approximately 82% of them seen just once. Material for sequencing was peripheral blood. The receptors originated from a human donor with acute or convalescent COVID-19. The donor label of this sample is uncertain. The CDR3 runs from the conserved cysteine through the conserved F or W. D genes are given only for firm matches. Where a row states a size, it is once, few, many or the class of an expanded clone; other rows omit it.

TRBD1	TRBV7-9	-	TRBJ2-5	TGTGCCAGCAGCTTGGGGATTGGACAGGGAGGAGAGACCCAGTACTTC	CASSLGIGQGGETQYF
TRBD1	TRBV18	-	TRBJ2-2	TGTGCCAGCTCTCCCGACAGGGGGTCGGGAAGGACCGGGGAGCTGTTTTTT	CASSPDRGSGRTGELFF
TRBD1	TRBV5-6	-	TRBJ1-2	TGTGCCAGCAGCGGAATGGACAGGCGGTCTACCTTC	CASSGMDRRSTF
-	TRBV19	-	TRBJ2-2	TGTGCCAGTAGTATAGGTAGGGGGAACACCGGGGAGCTGTTTTTT	CASSIGRGNTGELFF
-	TRBV30	once	TRBJ1-1	TGTGCCTGGACCACTCGGGTTCTCAGGAACACTGAAGCTTTCTTT	CAWTTRVLRNTEAFF
-	TRBV4-2	-	TRBJ2-3	TGTGCCAGCAGCCAAGTTGGGACTAGCACAGATACGCAGTATTTT	CASSQVGTSTDTQYF
-	TRBV7-2	-	TRBJ1-4	TGTGCCAGCAGCACAGGACAGACCCTTAATGAAAAACTGTTTTTT	CASSTGQTLNEKLFF
-	TRBV7-9	-	TRBJ1-2	TGTGCCAGCAGTTCCCCTGACAGGAACTATGGCTACACCTTC	CASSSPDRNYGYTF
-	TRBV7-9	many	TRBJ2-5	TGTGCCAGCAGCTTAGAGAGTGAGACCCAGTACTTC	CASSLESETQYF
TRBD1	TRBV6-5	once	TRBJ1-2	TGTGCCAGCAGTCTAGGACAGGGCCTCTATGGCTACACCTTC	CASSLGQGLYGYTF
TRBD1	TRBV7-9	-	TRBJ1-5	TGTGCCAGCAGCCCATACCGGGACAGGGAAGGCCAGCCCCAGCATTTT	CASSPYRDREGQPQHF